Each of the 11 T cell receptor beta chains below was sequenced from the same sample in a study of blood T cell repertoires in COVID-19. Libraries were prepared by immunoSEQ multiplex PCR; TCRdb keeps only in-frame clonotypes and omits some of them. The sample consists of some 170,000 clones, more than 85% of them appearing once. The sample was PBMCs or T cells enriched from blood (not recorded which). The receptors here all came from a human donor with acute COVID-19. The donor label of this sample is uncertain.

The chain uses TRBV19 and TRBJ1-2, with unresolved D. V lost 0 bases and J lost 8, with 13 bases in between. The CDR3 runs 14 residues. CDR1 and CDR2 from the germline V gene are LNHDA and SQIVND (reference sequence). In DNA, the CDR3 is TGTGCCAGTAGTATAGATCCCCGTGATGAGGGCTACACCTTC. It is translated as CASSIDPRDEGYTF.

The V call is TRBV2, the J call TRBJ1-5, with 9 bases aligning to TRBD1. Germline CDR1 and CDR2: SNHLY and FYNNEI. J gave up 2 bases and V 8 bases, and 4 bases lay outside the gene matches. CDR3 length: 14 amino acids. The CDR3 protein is CASRGQGRNQPQHF. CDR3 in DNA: TGTGCCAGCCGGGGACAGGGTCGCAATCAGCCCCAGCATTTT. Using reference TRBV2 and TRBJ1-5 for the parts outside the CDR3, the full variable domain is EPEVTQTPSHQVTQMGQEVILRCVPISNHLYFYWYRQILGQKVEFLVSFYNNEISEKSEIFDDQFSVERPDGSNFTLKIRSTKLEDSAMYFCASRGQGRNQPQHFGDGTRLSIL.

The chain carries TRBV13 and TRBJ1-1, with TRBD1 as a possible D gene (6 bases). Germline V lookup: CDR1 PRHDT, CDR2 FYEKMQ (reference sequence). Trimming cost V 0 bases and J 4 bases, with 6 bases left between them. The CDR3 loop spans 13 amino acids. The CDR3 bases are TGTGCCAGCAGCTTAGGGACAGGCACTGAAGCTTTCTTT. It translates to CASSLGTGTEAFF. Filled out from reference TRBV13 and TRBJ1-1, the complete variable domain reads AAGVIQSPRHLIKEKRETATLKCYPIPRHDTVYWYQQGPGQDPQFLISFYEKMQSDKGSIPDRFSAQQFSDYHSELNMSSLELGDSALYFCASSLGTGTEAFFGQGTRLTVV.

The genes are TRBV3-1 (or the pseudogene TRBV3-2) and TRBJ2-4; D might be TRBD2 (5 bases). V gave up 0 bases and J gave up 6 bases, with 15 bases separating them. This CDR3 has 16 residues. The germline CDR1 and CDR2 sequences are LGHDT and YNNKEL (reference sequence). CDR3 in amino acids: CASSQEGGRLLNIQYF. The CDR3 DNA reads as TGTGCCAGCAGCCAAGAGGGTGGGAGATTACTAAACATTCAGTACTTC.

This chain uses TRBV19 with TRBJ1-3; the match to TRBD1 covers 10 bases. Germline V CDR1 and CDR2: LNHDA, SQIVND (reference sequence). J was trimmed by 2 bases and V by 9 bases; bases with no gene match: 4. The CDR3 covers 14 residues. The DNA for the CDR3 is TGTGCCAGCGGACAGGGGGACGCTGGAAACACCATATATTTT. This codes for CASGQGDAGNTIYF. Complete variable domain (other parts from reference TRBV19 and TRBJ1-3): DGGITQSPKYLFRKEGQNVTLSCEQNLNHDAMYWYRQDPGQGLRLIYYSQIVNDFQKGDIAEGYSVSREKKESFPLTVTSAQKNPTAFYLCASGQGDAGNTIYFGEGSWLTVV.

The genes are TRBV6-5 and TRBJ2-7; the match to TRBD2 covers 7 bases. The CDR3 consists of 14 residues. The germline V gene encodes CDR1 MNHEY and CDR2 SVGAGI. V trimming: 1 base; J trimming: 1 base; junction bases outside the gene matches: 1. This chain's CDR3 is CASSYLGLSYEQYF. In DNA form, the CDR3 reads TGTGCCAGCAGTTACTTGGGACTATCCTACGAGCAGTACTTC.

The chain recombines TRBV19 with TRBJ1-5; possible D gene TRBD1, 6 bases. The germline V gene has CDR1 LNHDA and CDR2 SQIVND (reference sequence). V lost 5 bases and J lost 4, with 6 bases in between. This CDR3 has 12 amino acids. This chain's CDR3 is CASSQGNQPQHF. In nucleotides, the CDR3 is TGTGCCAGTAGTCAGGGGAATCAGCCCCAGCATTTT. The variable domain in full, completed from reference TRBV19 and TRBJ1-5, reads DGGITQSPKYLFRKEGQNVTLSCEQNLNHDAMYWYRQDPGQGLRLIYYSQIVNDFQKGDIAEGYSVSREKKESFPLTVTSAQKNPTAFYLCASSQGNQPQHFGDGTRLSIL.

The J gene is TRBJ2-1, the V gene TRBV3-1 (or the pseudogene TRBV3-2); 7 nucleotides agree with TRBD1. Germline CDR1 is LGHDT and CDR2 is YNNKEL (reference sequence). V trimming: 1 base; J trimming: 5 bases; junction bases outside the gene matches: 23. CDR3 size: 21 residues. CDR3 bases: TGTGCCAGCAGCCAAGTCCGACGAATTACAACAGGGGCCGGCCTCAACAATGAGCAGTTCTTC. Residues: CASSQVRRITTGAGLNNEQFF.

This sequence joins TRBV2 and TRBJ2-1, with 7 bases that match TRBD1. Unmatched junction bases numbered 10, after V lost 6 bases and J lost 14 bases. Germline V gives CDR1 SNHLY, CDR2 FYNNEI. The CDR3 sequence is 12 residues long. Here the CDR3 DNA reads TGTGCCAGCAGCCAAGACAGGGCAATTGAGTTCTTC. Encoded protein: CASSQDRAIEFF.

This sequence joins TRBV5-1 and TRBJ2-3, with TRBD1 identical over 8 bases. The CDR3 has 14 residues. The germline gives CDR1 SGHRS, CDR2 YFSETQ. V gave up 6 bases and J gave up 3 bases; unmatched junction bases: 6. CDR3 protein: CASTGDRGTDTQYF. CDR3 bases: TGCGCCAGCACTGGAGACAGGGGAACAGATACGCAGTATTTT.

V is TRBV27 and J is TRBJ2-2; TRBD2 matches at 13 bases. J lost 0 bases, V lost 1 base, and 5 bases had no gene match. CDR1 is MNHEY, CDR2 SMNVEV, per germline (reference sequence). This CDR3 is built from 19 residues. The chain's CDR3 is CASSLYGTSGATNTGELFF. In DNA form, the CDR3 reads TGTGCCAGCAGTTTATATGGGACTAGCGGGGCCACGAACACCGGGGAGCTGTTTTTT.